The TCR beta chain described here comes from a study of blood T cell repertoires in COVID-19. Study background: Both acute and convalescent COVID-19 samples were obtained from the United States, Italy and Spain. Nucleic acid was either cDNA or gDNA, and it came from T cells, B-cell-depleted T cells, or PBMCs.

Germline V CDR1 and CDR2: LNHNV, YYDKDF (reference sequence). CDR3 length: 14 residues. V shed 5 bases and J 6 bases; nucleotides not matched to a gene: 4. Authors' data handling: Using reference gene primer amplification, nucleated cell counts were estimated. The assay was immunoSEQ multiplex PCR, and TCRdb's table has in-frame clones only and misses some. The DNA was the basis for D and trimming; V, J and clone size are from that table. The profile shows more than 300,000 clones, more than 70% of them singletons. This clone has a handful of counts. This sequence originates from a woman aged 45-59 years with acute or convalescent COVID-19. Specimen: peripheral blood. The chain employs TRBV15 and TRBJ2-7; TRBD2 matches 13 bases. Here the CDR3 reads CATSPRTSGSEQYF. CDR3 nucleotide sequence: TGTGCCACCAGCCCACGGACTAGCGGGAGCGAGCAGTACTTC.